This T cell receptor (beta chain) was observed in a study of shared clonotypes between healthy human individuals. Profiling relied on immunoSEQ multiplex PCR, and the TCRdb table lists in-frame clones only, not all of them. This sample carries millions of clones, 95% of them seen once, and the ten largest clones take 0.13%. J lost 5 bases, V lost 3 bases, and 12 bases had no gene match. From germline, CDR1 is GTSNPN and CDR2 SVGIG (reference sequence). The CDR3 extends over 15 amino acids. The chain recombines TRBV30 with TRBJ2-5; TRBD2 aligns across 7 bases. The TCR comes from a man younger than 35 in good health. The sequencing input was naive CD4+ T cells sorted from blood. The sample's subset: CD45RA+ positively selected. This CDR3 is CAWSRAGTTTETQYF. CDR3 DNA: TGTGCCTGGAGCCGAGCCGGGACTACGACGGAGACCCAGTACTTC.